This TCR beta chain was obtained from a study of cytomegalovirus exposure and HLA in healthy donors (dated by TCRdb to about 2017). With regard to the full study: In an earlier analysis of some 610 of the donors, around 290 Gb of sequence data and about 110 million unique TCR beta sequences from about 190 million T cells were reported. A later genetic analysis took genome-wide SNP genotypes for about three fifths of the 666 donors and used that subset as a discovery cohort. Among over 350 genotyped donors of the cohort, an average of 235,054 unique TCR beta nucleotide sequences were sequenced per donor, 15% to 20% of them non-productive. In the later analysis, no new phenotypic data were used to find candidate immune exposures; instead, reliance was placed on TCR beta sequences and their occurrence across donors. A separate validation cohort of 100 to 150 different subjects was used in addition to the roughly 640-subject first cohort. All discovery cohort repertoires had been generated on a single sequencing platform. In an earlier analysis of about 590 of the donors, high-throughput TCR beta sequencing was used to judge whether each TCR beta V gene segment behaved as functional or pseudogenic. Typing coverage varied by locus: roughly 629-630 donors for A, B, C, DRB1 and DQB1; roughly 500 for DQA1; about 570 for DPA1; around 450 for DPB1. Class I and class II HLA loci were covered by the typing at four-digit resolution. The aim of the study was to test whether cataloging public T cell receptors could identify signatures of past pathogen exposure. Around 300 gigabases of sequencing data and tens of millions of unique TCR sequences were included in an early release covering about 620 HLA-typed donors. Several DR-DQ haplotypes were treated as single units for association and clustering because of strong linkage in the cohort. The study profiled the T cell repertoires of hundreds of subjects by immunosequencing and related them to cytomegalovirus serostatus. To predict cytomegalovirus infection status, the study combined high-throughput TCR immunosequencing, statistical association of individual TCRs with disease status, and machine learning. The genetic ancestry cluster associated with self-reported Caucasian donors included 70% to 85% of the 300 to 400 genotyped donors. Donor age, sex, ethnicity and CMV serostatus were collected together with the repertoire data. To study patterns of TCR occurrence, a later analysis re-analyzed previously published TCR beta repertoires from 650 to 750 donors and added high-resolution HLA genotyping. Study-wide conclusions, independent of this receptor: According to the authors, the approach could potentially be generalized to other disease states and immunological phenotypes. In a later analysis, TCR association rates were found to vary across HLA loci, with the most associated TCRs seen for DRB1 alleles and the fewest for HLA-C alleles. In a later genetic analysis, a missense DCLRE1C variant was associated with V-gene and J-gene trimming of TCR beta chains, and the association was replicated in an independent cohort. Some IMGT-functional V segments, including TRBV6-2 and TRBV6-3, could not be distinguished by the 87-base-pair reads and were therefore excluded. Because counts were too low, seventeen rarely observed V segments, including chromosome 9 orphons, were left out of the earlier analysis of 587 of the donors. Several of the top co-occurrence clusters appeared to be linked to parvovirus B19, influenza, CMV and Epstein-Barr virus, according to a later analysis. A later analysis found that most CMV-associated TCR beta chains appeared HLA-restricted, with HLA associations seemingly driven largely by CMV exposure. HLA typing was unavailable for some donors at each locus, so association tests used only the typed subset. In a later analysis, around 17,000 TCR beta sequences were associated with specific HLA alleles at a false discovery rate of 0.05. Presence/absence analyses assumed roughly uniform sequencing depth across donors, an assumption that may not hold. In a later analysis, HLA-associated TCR beta chains were found to be more clonally expanded and to have lower generation probabilities than equally common non-associated chains. A cluster of highly shared sequence variants was judged likely to represent a technical artifact of the sequencing pipeline. In this cohort, only TCR beta chains were sequenced, and detectable features were limited by the absence of alpha or paired-chain data. The only immune exposure information available for the cohort was CMV serostatus. An earlier analysis of 587 of the donors showed that most TCR beta V segments appeared in productive rearrangements either about 87% or about 30% of the time, which broadly matched IMGT annotations. Strong co-occurrence of HLA alleles, especially DR and DQ, made assigning TCR associations to individual alleles difficult. Linkage disequilibrium might explain the correlated functional status among segregating V segments, but an unknown experimental factor could not be excluded. A total of some 180 TCR beta chains were listed by the study as associated with cytomegalovirus. A further reported finding was that TCR beta sequences accurately predicted the HLA-A and HLA-B alleles for most subjects in the first cohort. A later genetic analysis reported fewer N-insertions in productive TCRs among donors in an Asian-associated ancestry cluster than the roughly 670-donor mean. A few of the identified cytomegalovirus-associated TCR beta chains were confirmed in vitro to be specific for cytomegalovirus antigens. In both the original and validation cohorts, the classifier was reported to diagnose cytomegalovirus status with high specificity and sensitivity. Most TCR sequences were seen in very few donors, while some public TCRs were found in many individuals.

The CDR3 measures 13 amino acids from cysteine to phenylalanine. Left in the record is the CDR3 DNA by itself, 39 bases read in frame from the first base. The cohort consisted of 600 or so healthy bone marrow donors. At the time of sampling, all cohort members were nominally healthy, though unrecorded immune exposures were likely present. The donor was CMV seronegative and belonged to the group of more than 300 seronegative cohort members. A peripheral blood sample was provided by each donor, and peripheral blood mononuclear cells were used for TCR beta sequencing. Genomic DNA extraction from the blood cell samples was performed with the Qiagen DNeasy Blood Extraction Kit. The library relied on the immunoSEQ multiplex PCR assay. The multiplex PCR relied on a mix of 60 forward primers for TCR Vbeta segments and 13 reverse primers for TCR Jbeta segments. The CDR3 region of rearranged TCR beta genes was amplified from genomic DNA with a multiplex PCR assay. The Illumina HiSeq System was used to sequence the amplified TCR beta libraries as 87-base-pair reads. For the original study's pipeline: In a later analysis, some 80 million unique TCR beta chains were counted across the 650 to 700 repertoires, and about 9.9 million of these chains were shared by at least two donors. Raw reads were error-corrected and collapsed into unique sequences with a nearest-neighbor algorithm that merged closely related sequences to remove PCR and sequencing errors. To assign V, D and J gene segments, CDR3 sequences were aligned to IMGT reference sequences. For a sequence to be retained, at least a six-nucleotide match to both a V gene segment and a J gene segment was required. Rearrangements were called productive when the CDR3 lacked stop codons and stayed in frame with V and J; all others were non-productive. CDR3 was defined by IMGT convention, running from the second conserved V-encoded cysteine to the conserved J-encoded phenylalanine. The earlier analysis of about 590 of the donors excluded sequences that lacked an unambiguous match to a single V gene segment. In an earlier analysis of some 590 of the donors, a V segment was called functional when productive rearrangements were above 56.7%, and segregating when the standard deviation between donors exceeded 5%. A statistical classification framework was built to diagnose cytomegalovirus status from the catalog of TCR beta chain sequences. V and J gene assignment, in a later analysis, came from comparing TCR nucleotide sequences with IMGT/GENE-DB human TR gene sequences. Using the TCRdist pipeline, a later analysis assigned CDR3 sequences along with most-parsimonious VDJ recombination scenarios. A later analysis defined each TCR beta chain by its CDR3 amino acid sequence plus V-gene family, and excluded reads lacking a unique V-gene family. To address suspected cross-contamination and a sequencing artifact, a later analysis removed a few hundred highly shared, low-generation-probability nucleotide sequences. In a later analysis, a clonal expansion index for each public chain was calculated from normalized within-repertoire ranks of inferred template counts. A later analysis computed generation probabilities with a VDJ recombination model fitted to out-of-frame rearrangements, and checked the results against IGoR. In a later analysis, TCR-TCR, TCR-HLA and TCR-CMV co-occurrence was scored with hypergeometric tests, and a repertoire-size bias correction was applied to TCR pairs. To estimate false discovery rates, a later analysis permuted the HLA or CMV assignments 20 times. In a later analysis, co-occurring TCRs were grouped using DBSCAN, with TCRdist sequence similarity added in when clustering inside HLA-allele-positive subsets. Repertoires with fewer than 30,000 or more than 120,000 public chains were left out of co-occurrence clustering, as were a few repertoires with anomalous nucleotide sharing. Imported from immuneACCESS, the table was reduced by TCRdb to in-frame sequences with V and J called. These copies leave out some clones; in studies compared against another copy, an unresolved V gene accounts for under half, and the cause of the remainder is not known. For V, J and clone size, that table is used; D and trimming come from the DNA. The sample table contains around 120,000 clones; only one count was recorded for around three quarters of them. Roughly 2% of the sample belongs to the ten largest clones.

Points on this clone: Its antigen is still unknown. No quality values exist for individual bases; no much larger clone is one base distant.

The V and J segments used are TRBV21-1 and TRBJ2-3; TRBD2 reflects the table's D call only, with no check against the DNA. TRBV21-1 is assigned pseudogene status. Sequenced: PBMCs. This clonotype originated in a man aged 18 to 30 in good health and CMV-seronegative. Here the CDR3 is given as CVRGGAGADTQYF. Here is the DNA: TGTGTCAGGGGGGGAGCGGGAGCAGATACGCAGTATTTT.